Only one count was recorded for the clone carrying this T cell receptor beta chain. The sample comes from a study of CD8+CD57+ T cells in acquired aplastic anemia. The CDR3 is 17 residues long. J lost 0 bases, V lost 4 bases, and 10 bases had no gene match. The germline V gene encodes CDR1 SQVTM and CDR2 ANQGSEA. Patients picked for sequencing had shown CD8+CD57+ cell expansion detected by flow cytometry. Researchers used genomic DNA as the template to profile TCR beta VDJ and CDR3. TCRdb re-called the reads with MiXCR, one entry per CDR3 protein. The sample shows under 200,000 distinct CDR3 sequences, just under 50% of them seen only once.

This sequence originates from a human donor with aplastic anemia. Sequencing was carried out using sorted CD4+, CD8+, or CD8+CD57+ T cells (not recorded which) from PBMCs. The rearrangement links TRBV29-1 to TRBJ2-1, with TRBD2 matching over 9 bases. The CDR3 DNA reads as TGCAGCGTTGTTCGGGCGGGAGGGGTGAGCTCCTACAATGAGCAGTTCTTC. Amino acid sequence: CSVVRAGGVSSYNEQFF.